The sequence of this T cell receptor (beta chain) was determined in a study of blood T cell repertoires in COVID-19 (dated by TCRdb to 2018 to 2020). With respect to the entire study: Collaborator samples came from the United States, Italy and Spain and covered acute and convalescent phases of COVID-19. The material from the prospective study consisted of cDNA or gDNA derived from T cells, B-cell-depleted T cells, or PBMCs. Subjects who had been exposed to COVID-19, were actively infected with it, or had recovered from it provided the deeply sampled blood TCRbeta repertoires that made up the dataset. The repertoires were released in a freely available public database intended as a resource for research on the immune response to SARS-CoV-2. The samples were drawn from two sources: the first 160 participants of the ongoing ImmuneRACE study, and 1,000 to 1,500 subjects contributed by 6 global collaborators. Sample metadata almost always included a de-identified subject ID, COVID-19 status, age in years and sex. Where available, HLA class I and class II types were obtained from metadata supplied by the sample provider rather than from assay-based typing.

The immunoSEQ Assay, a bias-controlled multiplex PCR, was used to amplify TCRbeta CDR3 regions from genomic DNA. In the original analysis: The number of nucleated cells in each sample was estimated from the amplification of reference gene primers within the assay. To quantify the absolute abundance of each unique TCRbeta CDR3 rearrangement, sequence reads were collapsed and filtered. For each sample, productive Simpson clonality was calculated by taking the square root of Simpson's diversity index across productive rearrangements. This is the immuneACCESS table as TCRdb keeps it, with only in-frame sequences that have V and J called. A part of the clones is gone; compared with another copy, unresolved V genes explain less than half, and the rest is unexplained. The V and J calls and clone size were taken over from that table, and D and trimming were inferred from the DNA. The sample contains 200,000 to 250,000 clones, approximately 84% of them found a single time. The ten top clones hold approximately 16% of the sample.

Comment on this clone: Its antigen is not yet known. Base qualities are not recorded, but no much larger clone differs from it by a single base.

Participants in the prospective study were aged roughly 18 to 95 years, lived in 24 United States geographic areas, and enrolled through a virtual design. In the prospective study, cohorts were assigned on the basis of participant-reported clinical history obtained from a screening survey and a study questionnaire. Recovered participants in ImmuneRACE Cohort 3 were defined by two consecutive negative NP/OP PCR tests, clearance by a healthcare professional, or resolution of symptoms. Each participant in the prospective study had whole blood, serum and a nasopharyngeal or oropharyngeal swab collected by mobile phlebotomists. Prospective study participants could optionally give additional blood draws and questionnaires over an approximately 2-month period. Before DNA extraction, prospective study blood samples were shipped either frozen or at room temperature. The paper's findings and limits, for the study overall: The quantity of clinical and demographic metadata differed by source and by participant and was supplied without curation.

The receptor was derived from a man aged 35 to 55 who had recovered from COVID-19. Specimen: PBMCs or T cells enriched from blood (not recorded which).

For the CDR3, the sequence is CASSRQGGDYGYTF. The DNA sequence is as follows: TGTGCCAGCAGCCGACAGGGTGGCGACTATGGCTACACCTTC. The chain links TRBV6-5 with TRBJ1-2; the central 7 bases match TRBD1. CDR1 and CDR2 are read off the germline V gene as MNHEY and SVGAGI. The germline V and J ends show losses of 6 bases and 3 bases respectively, and no gene match explains 7 bases of the junction. The CDR3 spans 14 residues, from the cysteine through the phenylalanine. Only the CDR3 part of the read is kept: 42 bases, read in frame from the first base.